The clone carrying this T cell receptor beta chain was seen many times. The data derive from a study of low-dose radiotherapy and immunotherapy resistance in tumors. Looked up from germline, CDR1 is LNHDA and CDR2 is SQIVND (reference sequence). CDR3 size: 12 residues. Germline trimming cut 6 bases from V and 13 bases from J; bases unmatched to any gene: 6. Time point specified: after trial treatment. Treatment indicated: LDRT plus nivolumab, ipilimumab, low-dose cyclophosphamide and aspirin (RACIN trial). Primers used for first-strand cDNA, a TRAV- and TRBV-specific set, covered both alpha and beta chains. For amplifying TCRs, the PCR ran for 15 to 20 cycles with Phusion, which was used together with a constant-region primer and the adapter on the V primers. TCRdb itself ran the reads through MiXCR, one entry per CDR3 protein. The data contain around 84,000 distinct CDR3 sequences, 15% to 20% of them seen just once; the ten biggest clones take up approximately 1.5%.

The sequence derives from a male donor with prostate cancer. The chain is built from TRBV19 and TRBJ2-2, with 9 nucleotides matching TRBD1. Source: PBMCs, taken after low-dose radiotherapy plus immunotherapy. In DNA form, the CDR3 reads TGTGCCAGTAGCTATGGGACAGGGTGGCTGTTTTTT. This encodes CASSYGTGWLFF.